This TCR beta chain was obtained from a study of T-cell reconstitution after alpha-beta-depleted transplantation in children. This clonotype was found a few times. Using unique molecular identifiers, the investigators prepared the TCRbeta library. TCRdb independently ran MiXCR on the PCR reads; one entry per CDR3 protein. This table has approximately 83,000 distinct CDR3 sequences, 9% to 15% appearing once. The CDR3 is made up of 14 amino acids. V lost 3 bases and J 5 bases, leaving 10 bases between the germline ends. Source: PBMCs from the stem cell graft donor, taken from the stem cell graft. The clonotype was recovered from a human donor who donated a stem cell graft to a child with inherited bone marrow failure. The chain employs TRBV23-1 and TRBJ1-4; D ambiguous. TRBV23-1 is sorted into the ORF group, with uncertain function. The CDR3 loop is CASSHGRGNEKLFF. Written as DNA, the CDR3 is TGCGCCAGCAGTCACGGCCGAGGAAATGAAAAACTGTTTTTT.